The 10 T cell receptor beta chains listed next were all sequenced from one sample in a study of identifying expanded T cells in peripheral blood. Sequenced by immunoSEQ multiplex PCR; TCRdb stores in-frame clones only, minus some. The repertoire consists of 100,000 or so clones, with 80% to 90% occurring once and the leading ten covering around 15%. Material for sequencing was blood. All receptors derive from a person aged 18-70 years in good health.

The chain uses TRBV10-3 and TRBJ2-3, with 8 bases identical to TRBD1. V lost 6 bases to trimming and J lost 3 bases; unmatched junction nucleotides: 8. Germline values: CDR1 ENHRY, CDR2 SYGVKD. This CDR3 region has 15 residues. CDR3 DNA sequence: TGTGCCATCAGCGGGGCAGGGGGCAGAACAGATACGCAGTATTTT. It codes for CAISGAGGRTDTQYF.

The chain joins TRBV6-6 to TRBJ1-2; D is undetermined. CDR1 and CDR2 (germline): MNHNY, SVGAGI (reference sequence). The CDR3 covers 14 residues. V lost 6 bases and J lost 7, with 18 bases in between. The CDR3 reads CASRRTDGAAGYTF. The CDR3 bases are TGTGCCAGCAGACGGACCGATGGCGCCGCTGGCTACACCTTC.

The J gene is TRBJ1-5, the V gene TRBV7-6, with a weak D call TRBD1 (5 bases). The V gene lost 4 bases and the J gene lost 10 bases, with 17 bases spanning the gap. The CDR3 is made up of 14 amino acids. CDR1 is SGHVS and CDR2 is FNYEAQ in the germline V gene. CDR3 residues: CASSSTGKDDPQHF. CDR3 sequence (DNA): TGTGCCAGCAGCTCCACAGGAAAGGATGATCCCCAGCATTTT.

J is TRBJ2-1 and V is TRBV27; D is unresolved. The CDR3 is 16 amino acids. The V gene's germline CDR1 is MNHEY and CDR2 SMNVEV (reference sequence). The V end lost 5 bases, the J end lost 6 bases, and 20 bases lay between the germline ends. CDR3 in DNA: TGTGCCAGCAGTCTGATGACACCCCACTCTGGCAATGAGCAGTTCTTC. This encodes CASSLMTPHSGNEQFF.

The rearrangement links TRBV6-5 to TRBJ2-5, with D unclear. This CDR3 is 13 amino acids long. V was trimmed by 0 bases and J by 3 bases, leaving 5 bases between them. Germline assignment: CDR1 MNHEY and CDR2 SVGAGI. This CDR3 is CASSYSTEETQYF. CDR3 in DNA: TGTGCCAGCAGTTACTCAACCGAAGAGACCCAGTACTTC.

Here the CDR3 reads CASSSGTFVEQYF. The CDR3, as DNA: TGTGCCAGCAGTTCTGGGACCTTCGTAGAGCAGTACTTC. V usage is TRBV28 and J usage is TRBJ2-7; possibly TRBD1 or TRBD2 for D (5 bases each). CDR1 MDHEN and CDR2 SYDVKM come from the germline V gene. V gave up 4 bases and J gave up 7 bases, with 14 bases separating them. The CDR3 contains 13 residues.

V gene TRBV2 combines with J gene TRBJ1-5; D call uncertain. Germline CDR1 and CDR2: SNHLY and FYNNEI. Trimming removed 3 bases at V and 6 bases at J, with 12 bases between. The CDR3 sequence is 14 residues long. The CDR3 bases are TGTGCCAGCAGTGAGGGGAACGTGGTTCAGCCCCAGCATTTT. It yields the protein CASSEGNVVQPQHF. Variable domain in full (rest from reference TRBV2 and TRBJ1-5): EPEVTQTPSHQVTQMGQEVILRCVPISNHLYFYWYRQILGQKVEFLVSFYNNEISEKSEIFDDQFSVERPDGSNFTLKIRSTKLEDSAMYFCASSEGNVVQPQHFGDGTRLSIL.

The count of this clone is one. The gene calls are TRBV7-2 and TRBJ2-1; D is possibly TRBD1 or TRBD2 (5 bases each). Trimming took off 1 base at V and 5 bases at J, with 12 bases between the two ends. Germline CDR1 and CDR2: SGHTA and FQGNSA. The CDR3 has 15 amino acids. The CDR3 here is CASSLGWGTNNEQFF. CDR3 DNA sequence: TGTGCCAGCAGCTTAGGGTGGGGGACGAACAATGAGCAGTTCTTC.

The genes are TRBV12-5 and TRBJ2-1; D not certain. Germline-derived CDR1 and CDR2 are LGHNT and FRNRAP. This CDR3 contains 11 residues. V lost 3 bases and J lost 10, with 7 bases in between. The CDR3 spells CASGFGVEQFF. DNA for the CDR3: TGTGCTAGTGGTTTCGGTGTGGAGCAGTTCTTC.

The chain couples TRBV29-1 to TRBJ2-6; D remains unclear. Germline CDR1 is SQVTM and CDR2 is ANQGSEA. The CDR3 loop spans 13 amino acids. The CDR3 protein is CTVASSGANVLTF. DNA of the CDR3: TGCACCGTCGCATCTTCTGGGGCCAACGTCCTGACTTTC. Together with reference TRBV29-1 and TRBJ2-6, the CDR3 gives the full variable domain: SAVISQKPSRDICQRGTSLTIQCQVDSQVTMMFWYRQQPGQSLTLIATANQGSEATYESGFVIDKFPISRPNLTFSTLTVSNMSPEDSSIYLCTVASSGANVLTFGAGSRLTVL.